Listed here are 9 T cell receptor beta chains from one sample, sequenced in a study of shared clonotypes between healthy human individuals. Using immunoSEQ multiplex PCR, the repertoire was profiled, and TCRdb retains in-frame clones only, with some absent. The sample holds approximately 640,000 clones; about nine tenths are singletons and the top ten take approximately 35%. Input material: memory CD8+ T cells from PBMCs. Indicated subset: CD45RO+ cells pooled with CCR7-negative TemRA cells. These TCRs come from a man between 18 and 35 years old in good health. Some clones in this sample may be carry-over from other donors' samples.

This clone was seen only once. The chain links TRBV6-6 to TRBJ1-3, with a possible D match to TRBD1 (5 bases). The CDR3 consists of 11 residues. V was pared by 4 bases and J by 8 bases, with 6 bases between. Germline assignment: CDR1 MNHNY and CDR2 SVGAGI (reference sequence). CDR3 loop: CASSLGDTIYF. CDR3 bases: TGTGCCAGCAGTTTAGGGGACACCATATATTTT.

This chain connects TRBV28 to TRBJ2-7, with 7 positions matching TRBD1. This CDR3 has 14 residues. Germline assignment: CDR1 MDHEN and CDR2 SYDVKM. V gave up 6 bases and J gave up 3 bases; unmatched junction bases: 8. The CDR3 spells CASSPGQVRYEQYF. CDR3 DNA sequence: TGTGCCAGCAGCCCTGGACAGGTACGCTACGAGCAGTACTTC.

V usage is TRBV27 and J usage is TRBJ2-7; no definite D call. Trimming shortened V by 5 bases and J by 0 bases, and 20 bases separated the two germline ends. The V gene's germline CDR1 is MNHEY and CDR2 SMNVEV (reference sequence). This CDR3 comprises 17 residues. The chain's CDR3 is CASSTVRSKYSSYEQYF. Here the CDR3 DNA reads TGTGCCAGCAGTACTGTCCGGTCCAAATATTCCTCCTACGAGCAGTACTTC.

This chain connects TRBV27 to TRBJ2-5; 7 bases fit TRBD1. CDR1 and CDR2 from the germline V gene are MNHEY and SMNVEV (reference sequence). The CDR3 spans 15 residues. V was clipped by 3 bases and J by 2 bases; unmatched bases: 6. The CDR3 DNA sequence: TGTGCCAGCAGTTTCCCCGGACAGGTACAAGAGACCCAGTACTTC. It is translated as CASSFPGQVQETQYF.

This clone was counted once. The chain combines TRBV11-2 with TRBJ1-1; possible D gene TRBD1, 5 bases. Germline V lookup: CDR1 SGHAT, CDR2 FQNNGV. V lost 2 bases to trimming and J lost 3 bases, with 10 bases between them. This CDR3 has 14 amino acids. The CDR3 DNA is TGTGCCAGCAGCTTAAGGGGTTTTGACACTGAAGCTTTCTTT. It yields the protein CASSLRGFDTEAFF. The whole variable domain, remainder taken from reference TRBV11-2 and TRBJ1-1, is EAGVAQSPRYKIIEKRQSVAFWCNPISGHATLYWYQQILGQGPKLLIQFQNNGVVDDSQLPKDRFSAERLKGVDSTLKIQPAKLEDSAVYLCASSLRGFDTEAFFGQGTRLTVV.

The chain recombines TRBV2 with TRBJ2-7, with 11 bases lining up with TRBD2. This CDR3 comprises 15 residues. From germline, CDR1 is SNHLY and CDR2 FYNNEI. J lost 4 bases, V lost 2 bases, and 4 bases had no gene match. The CDR3 nucleotides are TGTGCCAGCAGTGAAAAACTAGCGGGAGCGTACGAGCAGTACTTC. Encoded protein: CASSEKLAGAYEQYF.

The V and J genes are TRBV27 and TRBJ2-7, with 8 bases matching TRBD1. The CDR3 has 15 residues. Germline V gene sequence: CDR1 MNHEY, CDR2 SMNVEV (reference sequence). Germline trimming cut 5 bases from V and 1 base from J; bases unmatched to any gene: 7. Here the CDR3 reads CASSPDRVPSYEQYF. The DNA for the CDR3 is TGTGCCAGCAGTCCGGACAGGGTGCCTTCCTACGAGCAGTACTTC.

The V call is TRBV9, the J call TRBJ2-7; D is perhaps TRBD2 (5 bases). The CDR3 loop spans 16 amino acids. Germline V gene lookup returns CDR1 SGDLS and CDR2 YYNGEE. V was cut by 0 bases and J by 2 bases, with 15 bases left in between. CDR3 residues: CASSVEEEGKAYEQYF. Here the CDR3 DNA reads TGTGCCAGCAGCGTAGAGGAGGAAGGCAAAGCCTACGAGCAGTACTTC. Looking up the rest from reference TRBV9 and TRBJ2-7 gives the full variable domain: DSGVTQTPKHLITATGQRVTLRCSPRSGDLSVYWYQQSLDQGLQFLIQYYNGEERAKGNILERFSAQQFPDLHSELNLSSLELGDSALYFCASSVEEEGKAYEQYFGPGTRLTVT.

V gene TRBV28 combines with J gene TRBJ2-1; 7 bases match TRBD2. The length of the CDR3 is 15 residues. V trimming: 1 base; J trimming: 8 bases; junction bases outside the gene matches: 8. The germline CDR1 and CDR2 sequences are MDHEN and SYDVKM. The CDR3 sequence is CASSLSSGLADEQFF. The CDR3 DNA reads as TGTGCCAGCAGTTTATCTAGCGGCCTGGCGGATGAGCAGTTCTTC.